This passage covers 16 T cell receptor beta chains from one sample sequenced in a study of shared clonotypes between healthy human individuals. Clones were read by immunoSEQ multiplex PCR, and TCRdb kept only the in-frame ones, dropping some. The repertoire holds 1,400,000 or so clones, with around 98.5% as singletons. The sequenced material came from naive CD4+ T cells sorted from blood. The subset here: CD45RA+ positively selected. The receptor source for this set is a man under 40 in good health.

The V and J genes are TRBV2 and TRBJ2-3; D perhaps matches TRBD2 (5 bases). The germline V and J ends were trimmed by 9 bases and 5 bases, with 9 bases remaining between them. Germline V gives CDR1 SNHLY, CDR2 FYNNEI. This CDR3 contains 11 residues. The CDR3, as DNA: TGTGCCAGAGCAGGAGGAGATACGCAGTATTTT. Its translation: CARAGGDTQYF.

With regard to this clone: At the DNA level, this CDR3 is encoded by other sequences in the same sample as well. CDR3 in amino acids: CASSYSSAANYGYTF. In nucleotides, the CDR3 is TGTGCCAGCAGTTACTCGTCGGCAGCTAACTATGGCTACACCTTC. The chain couples TRBV6-5 to TRBJ1-2; D unresolved. The V end lost 0 bases, the J end lost 0 bases, and 8 bases lay between the germline ends. The CDR3 runs to 15 residues. CDR1 MNHEY and CDR2 SVGAGI come from the germline V gene.

This chain uses TRBV18 with TRBJ1-1, with a weak D call TRBD1 (5 bases). Germline CDR1 is KGHSH and CDR2 is LQKENI. The CDR3 runs 16 residues. V was clipped by 3 bases and J by 5 bases, with 19 bases between them. The CDR3 sequence is CASSPSGLPEFTEAFF. Written as DNA, the CDR3 is TGTGCCAGCTCACCTTCGGGACTGCCCGAGTTTACTGAAGCTTTCTTT. Using reference TRBV18 and TRBJ1-1 for the parts outside the CDR3, the full variable domain is NAGVMQNPRHLVRRRGQEARLRCSPMKGHSHVYWYRQLPEEGLKFMVYLQKENIIDESGMPKERFSAEFPKEGPSILRIQQVVRGDSAAYFCASSPSGLPEFTEAFFGQGTRLTVV.

Of note for this clone: This same CDR3 is encoded by further DNA sequences in the sample. V is TRBV30 and J is TRBJ2-7; no reliable D call. The CDR3 totals 12 residues. In germline, CDR1 is GTSNPN, CDR2 SVGIG (reference sequence). V lost 4 bases and J lost 0, with 7 bases in between. The CDR3, as DNA: TGTGCCTGGACGGGCGGCTCCTACGAGCAGTACTTC. The encoded protein is CAWTGGSYEQYF.

This chain connects TRBV21-1 to TRBJ2-2; the table's D call TRBD1 went unverified against the DNA. TRBV21-1 is assigned pseudogene status. This CDR3 region has 21 residues. The CDR3 reads CASSNFPRTGTDRVNTGELFF. CDR3 coding DNA: TGTGCCAGCAGCAACTTCCCCCGGACAGGGACCGATCGAGTTAACACCGGGGAGCTGTTTTTT.

The chain employs TRBV15 and TRBJ2-5; maybe TRBD1 (6 bases). The CDR3 spans 11 residues. V lost 9 bases to trimming and J lost 5 bases, with 10 bases between them. The V gene's germline CDR1 is LNHNV and CDR2 YYDKDF (reference sequence). In nucleotides, the CDR3 is TGTGCCACGGGGGCTCGGGAGACCCAGTACTTC. Protein product: CATGARETQYF.

This rearrangement joins TRBV18 to TRBJ2-7; 9 nucleotides align to TRBD2. This CDR3 spans 14 amino acids. CDR1 and CDR2 (germline): KGHSH, LQKENI. The J segment lost 5 bases and the V segment lost 1 base, leaving 3 bases of the junction unmatched. CDR3 region: CASSPLTSGNEQYF. The CDR3 DNA reads TGTGCCAGCTCACCACTGACTAGCGGTAACGAGCAGTACTTC.

The V call is TRBV25-1, the J call TRBJ2-7; TRBD1 agrees at 10 bases. V was pared by 5 bases and J by 4 bases, with 8 bases of the junction left unmatched. The CDR3 runs 15 residues. The germline V gene encodes CDR1 MGHDK and CDR2 SYGVNS. The CDR3 is CASSNRQGALYEQYF. The CDR3 DNA reads TGTGCCAGCAGTAACCGACAGGGGGCATTGTACGAGCAGTACTTC.

V and J are TRBV15 and TRBJ2-6; D gene uncertain. Trimming removed 8 bases at V and 4 bases at J, with 15 bases between. Germline assignment: CDR1 LNHNV and CDR2 YYDKDF (reference sequence). The CDR3 is 15 amino acids. The CDR3 coding sequence is TGTGCCACCGGAACCTGGGTTGCGGGGGCCAACGTCCTGACTTTC. It encodes CATGTWVAGANVLTF. Full variable domain (missing parts from reference TRBV15 and TRBJ2-6): DAMVIQNPRYQVTQFGKPVTLSCSQTLNHNVMYWYQQKSSQAPKLLFHYYDKDFNNEADTPDNFQSRRPNTSFCFLDIRSPGLGDTAMYLCATGTWVAGANVLTFGAGSRLTVL.

The chain has TRBV6-5 and TRBJ2-7; possibly TRBD2 for D (5 bases). Trimming took off 2 bases at V and 4 bases at J, with 15 bases between the two ends. This CDR3 contains 15 residues. Germline CDR1 reads MNHEY; CDR2 reads SVGAGI. The CDR3 DNA reads TGTGCCAGCAGTTACCTGGGAGCTAGAGTATACGAGCAGTACTTC. Its protein product is CASSYLGARVYEQYF.

This chain links TRBV28 with TRBJ2-1; tentatively, D is TRBD1 (6 bases). Germline-derived CDR1 and CDR2 are MDHEN and SYDVKM. Trimming took off 8 bases at V and 3 bases at J, with 11 bases between the two ends. The CDR3 spans 13 residues. This chain's CDR3 is CASEDSNYNEQFF. DNA for the CDR3: TGTGCCAGCGAGGACAGCAACTACAATGAGCAGTTCTTC. Combining the CDR3 with reference TRBV28 and TRBJ2-1 gives the whole variable domain DVKVTQSSRYLVKRTGEKVFLECVQDMDHENMFWYRQDPGLGLRLIYFSYDVKMKEKGDIPEGYSVSREKKERFSLILESASTNQTSMYLCASEDSNYNEQFFGPGTRLTVL.

The gene calls are TRBV4-1 and TRBJ2-2, with 8 bases that match TRBD2. This CDR3 spans 17 amino acids. V gave up 0 bases and J gave up 7 bases; unmatched junction bases: 10. CDR1 and CDR2 (germline): MGHRA, YSYEKL. The CDR3 nucleotides are TGCGCCAGCAGCCAAGATGAGTGGCGGGAGGAGGTCGGGGAGCTGTTTTTT. This sequence encodes CASSQDEWREEVGELFF.

The gene calls are TRBV28 and TRBJ1-1; D ambiguous. Germline assignment: CDR1 MDHEN and CDR2 SYDVKM. There are 11 residues in the CDR3. The ends were cut back, 6 bases at V and 8 bases at J, with 10 bases in the middle. The CDR3 loop reads CASRGPGEAFF. Written as DNA, the CDR3 is TGTGCCAGCAGAGGACCGGGAGAAGCTTTCTTT.

The chain employs TRBV25-1 and TRBJ1-5; 8 bases fit TRBD1. V was pared by 2 bases and J by 7 bases, with 1 base of the junction left unmatched. The CDR3 runs to 13 residues. Germline assignment: CDR1 MGHDK and CDR2 SYGVNS. The CDR3 coding sequence is TGTGCCAGCAGTGAAAACAGGGGGCAGCCCCAGCATTTT. This sequence encodes CASSENRGQPQHF.

V and J are TRBV19 and TRBJ1-5; D call uncertain. This CDR3 is 14 amino acids long. V lost 3 bases to trimming and J lost 7 bases, with 13 bases between them. In germline, CDR1 is LNHDA, CDR2 SQIVND (reference sequence). CDR3 bases: TGTGCCAGTAGTATGGAGGCAGAACGACAGCCCCAGCATTTT. It encodes CASSMEAERQPQHF.

V gene TRBV5-1 combines with J gene TRBJ2-1; 7 bases are shared with TRBD1. In germline, CDR1 is SGHRS, CDR2 YFSETQ. V was pared by 1 base and J by 3 bases, with 4 bases of the junction left unmatched. The CDR3 has 15 amino acids. The DNA for the CDR3 is TGCGCCAGCAGCTTGTCCCGACAGGGCTACAATGAGCAGTTCTTC. Translation: CASSLSRQGYNEQFF. The whole variable domain, filled in from reference TRBV5-1 and TRBJ2-1, reads KAGVTQTPRYLIKTRGQQVTLSCSPISGHRSVSWYQQTPGQGLQFLFEYFSETQRNKGNFPGRFSGRQFSNSRSEMNVSTLELGDSALYLCASSLSRQGYNEQFFGPGTRLTVL.